These 2 T cell receptor beta chains were all obtained from the same sample, sequenced in a study of cytomegalovirus exposure and HLA in healthy donors. Primers for the PCR totalled 60 Vbeta and 13 Jbeta. Profiling relied on immunoSEQ multiplex PCR, and the TCRdb table lists in-frame clones only, not all of them. The data show 150,000 to 200,000 clones, 70% to 90% seen once. Material: PBMCs. The receptor set was obtained from a young man in good health and CMV-seropositive.

The CDR3 nucleotides are TGTGCCAGCAGTCCCCTACCCCCTATGAGCTCCTACGAGCAGTACTTC. Translating gives CASSPLPPMSSYEQYF. The chain has TRBV2 and TRBJ2-7, with D unresolved. Germline CDR1 reads SNHLY; CDR2 reads FYNNEI. The V end was cut by 5 bases, the J end by 0 bases, with 17 bases between. There are 16 residues in the CDR3.

The chain recombines TRBV19 with TRBJ2-7; possible D gene TRBD2, 5 bases. V was trimmed by 5 bases and J by 1 base, leaving 12 bases between them. The CDR3 runs to 14 residues. Looked up from germline, CDR1 is LNHDA and CDR2 is SQIVND (reference sequence). This chain's CDR3 is CASSRTGLSYEQYF. In DNA form, the CDR3 reads TGTGCCAGTAGTCGTACGGGGTTATCCTACGAGCAGTACTTC.